This T cell receptor (beta chain) was sequenced for a study of T cell responses to AZD1222 COVID-19 vaccine. The CDR3 sequence is 13 residues long. V lost 0 bases and J lost 5, with 8 bases in between. Per germline, CDR1 MNHEY and CDR2 SVGAGI. TCRdb's copy holds only in-frame clones and misses some; the assay was immunoSEQ multiplex PCR. The data contain approximately 90,000 clones, about 90% of them singletons. As for this clone: Its antigen is unknown.

Study conclusions and caveats: Donors skewed white British and female; clonal diversity was possibly underestimated. Only 5 or 6 individuals given AZD1222 were seropositive at baseline. Reports indicate that nearly half of spike-specific TCRs are directed at unmutated variant regions. Spike-specific TCRs gained breadth and depth after people received two AZD1222 doses.

The TCR comes from an adult in good health. The V call is TRBV6-5, the J call TRBJ2-7, with D possibly TRBD2 on 5 matching bases. Here the sequenced sample was peripheral blood, taken on day 0 of AZD1222 vaccination. As DNA, the CDR3 is TGTGCCAGCAGTTACTCCGCGGGCCACGAGCAGTACTTC. Its protein product is CASSYSAGHEQYF.